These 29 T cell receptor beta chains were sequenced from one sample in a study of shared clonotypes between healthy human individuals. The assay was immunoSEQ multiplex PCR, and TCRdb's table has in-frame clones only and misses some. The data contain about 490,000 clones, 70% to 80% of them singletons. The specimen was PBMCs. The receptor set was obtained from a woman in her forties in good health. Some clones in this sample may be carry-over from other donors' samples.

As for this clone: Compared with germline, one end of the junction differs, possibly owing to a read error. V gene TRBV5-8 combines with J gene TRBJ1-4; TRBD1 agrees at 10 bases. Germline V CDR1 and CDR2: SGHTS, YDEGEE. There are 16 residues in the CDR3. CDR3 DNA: TGCGCCAGCAGCCAAGATCTTGGGACAGGGGCCGAAAAACTGTTTTTT. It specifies CASSQDLGTGAEKLFF.

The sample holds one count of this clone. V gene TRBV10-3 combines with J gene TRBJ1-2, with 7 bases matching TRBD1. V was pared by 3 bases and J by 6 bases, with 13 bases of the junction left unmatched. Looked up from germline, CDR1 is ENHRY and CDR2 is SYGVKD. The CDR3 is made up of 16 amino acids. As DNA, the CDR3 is TGTGCCATCAGTGAAGGGCAGGGGGTTTCCGAGGATGGCTACACCTTC. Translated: CAISEGQGVSEDGYTF.

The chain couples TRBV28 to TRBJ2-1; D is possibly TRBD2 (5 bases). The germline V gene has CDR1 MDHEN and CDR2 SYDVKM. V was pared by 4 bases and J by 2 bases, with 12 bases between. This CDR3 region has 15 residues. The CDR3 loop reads CASSSEVGAYNEQFF. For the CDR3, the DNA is TGTGCCAGCAGTTCGGAGGTAGGTGCCTACAATGAGCAGTTCTTC.

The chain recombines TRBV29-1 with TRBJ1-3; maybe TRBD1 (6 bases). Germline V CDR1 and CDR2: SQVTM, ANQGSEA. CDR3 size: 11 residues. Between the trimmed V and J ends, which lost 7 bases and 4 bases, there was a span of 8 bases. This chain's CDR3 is CSAGTGNTIYF. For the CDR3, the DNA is TGCAGCGCTGGGACAGGAAACACCATATATTTT.

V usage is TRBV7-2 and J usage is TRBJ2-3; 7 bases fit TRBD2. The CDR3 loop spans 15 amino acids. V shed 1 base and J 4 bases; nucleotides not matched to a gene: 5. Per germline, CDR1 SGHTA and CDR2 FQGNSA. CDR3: CASSLGLGRADTQYF. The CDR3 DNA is TGTGCCAGCAGCTTAGGACTAGGGAGGGCAGATACGCAGTATTTT. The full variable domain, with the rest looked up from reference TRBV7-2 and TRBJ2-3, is GAGVSQSPSNKVTEKGKDVELRCDPISGHTALYWYRQSLGQGLEFLIYFQGNSAPDKSGLPSDRFSAERTGGSVSTLTIQRTQQEDSAVYLCASSLGLGRADTQYFGPGTRLTVL.

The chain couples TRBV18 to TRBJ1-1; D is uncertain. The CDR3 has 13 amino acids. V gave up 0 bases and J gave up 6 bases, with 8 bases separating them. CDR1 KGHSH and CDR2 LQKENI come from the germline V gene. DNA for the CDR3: TGTGCCAGCTCACCACCAGGAGTCTCTGAAGCTTTCTTT. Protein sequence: CASSPPGVSEAFF. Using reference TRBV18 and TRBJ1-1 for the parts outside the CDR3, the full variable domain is NAGVMQNPRHLVRRRGQEARLRCSPMKGHSHVYWYRQLPEEGLKFMVYLQKENIIDESGMPKERFSAEFPKEGPSILRIQQVVRGDSAAYFCASSPPGVSEAFFGQGTRLTVV.

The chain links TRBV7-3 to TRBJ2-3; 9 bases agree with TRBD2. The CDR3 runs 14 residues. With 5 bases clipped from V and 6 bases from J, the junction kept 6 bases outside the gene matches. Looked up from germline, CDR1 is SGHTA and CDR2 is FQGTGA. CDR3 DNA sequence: TGTGCCAGCAGCGGTCGGCGGGAGGGTGATACGCAGTATTTT. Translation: CASSGRREGDTQYF.

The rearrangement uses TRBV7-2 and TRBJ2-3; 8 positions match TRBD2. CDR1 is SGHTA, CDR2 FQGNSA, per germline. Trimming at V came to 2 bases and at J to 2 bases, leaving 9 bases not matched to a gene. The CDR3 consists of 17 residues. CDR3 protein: CASSLPPGLGITDTQYF. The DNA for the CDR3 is TGTGCCAGCAGCTTACCCCCGGGACTAGGGATCACAGATACGCAGTATTTT.

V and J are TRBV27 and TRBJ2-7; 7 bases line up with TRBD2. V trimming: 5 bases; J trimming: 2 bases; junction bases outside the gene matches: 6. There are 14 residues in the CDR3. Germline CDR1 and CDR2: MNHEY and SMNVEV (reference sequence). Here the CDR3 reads CASSIASGTYEQYF. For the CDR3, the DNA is TGTGCCAGCAGTATCGCTAGCGGAACCTACGAGCAGTACTTC.

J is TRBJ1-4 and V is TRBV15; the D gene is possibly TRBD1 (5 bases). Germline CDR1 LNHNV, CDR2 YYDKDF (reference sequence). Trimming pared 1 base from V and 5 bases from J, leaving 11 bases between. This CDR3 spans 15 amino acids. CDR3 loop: CATSRGAGRNEKLFF. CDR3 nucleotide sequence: TGTGCCACCAGCAGAGGGGCAGGGCGCAATGAAAAACTGTTTTTT.

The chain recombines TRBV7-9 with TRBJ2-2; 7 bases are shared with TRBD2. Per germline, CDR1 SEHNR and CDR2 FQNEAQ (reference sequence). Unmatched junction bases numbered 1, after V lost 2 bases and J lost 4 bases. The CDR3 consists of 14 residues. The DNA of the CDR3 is TGTGCCAGCAGCTTAACTAGCGTCACCGGGGAGCTGTTTTTT. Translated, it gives CASSLTSVTGELFF.

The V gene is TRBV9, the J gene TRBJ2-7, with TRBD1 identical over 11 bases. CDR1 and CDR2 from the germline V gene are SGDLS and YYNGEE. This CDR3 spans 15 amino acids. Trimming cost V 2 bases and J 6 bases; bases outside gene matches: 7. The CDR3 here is CASSVTQGQGVEQYF. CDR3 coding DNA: TGTGCCAGCAGCGTGACTCAGGGACAGGGGGTCGAGCAGTACTTC.

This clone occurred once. CDR3 region: CASSGGSYGYTF. CDR3 nucleotides: TGTGCCAGTAGTGGGGGCAGCTATGGCTACACCTTC. The rearrangement links TRBV5-6 to TRBJ1-2, with a possible D match to TRBD1 (6 bases). V lost 8 bases and J 4 bases, leaving 12 bases between the germline ends. The CDR3 loop spans 12 amino acids. In germline, CDR1 is SGHDT, CDR2 YYEEEE.

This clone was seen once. The CDR3, as DNA: TGTGCCAGCAACCAGGGGGGGGAACCCTACGAGCAGTACTTC. Translated, it gives CASNQGGEPYEQYF. J is TRBJ2-7 and V is TRBV19; D assignment may be TRBD1 or TRBD2 (7 bases each). Germline assignment: CDR1 LNHDA and CDR2 SQIVND (reference sequence). V was clipped by 9 bases and J by 2 bases, with 17 bases between them. CDR3 length equals 14 residues.

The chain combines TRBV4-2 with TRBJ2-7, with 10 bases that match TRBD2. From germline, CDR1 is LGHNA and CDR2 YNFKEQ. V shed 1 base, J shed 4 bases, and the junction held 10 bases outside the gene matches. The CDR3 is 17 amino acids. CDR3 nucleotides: TGTGCCAGCAGCCAAGCCCTCAGCGGGAGGGCCGGGTACGAGCAGTACTTC. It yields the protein CASSQALSGRAGYEQYF.

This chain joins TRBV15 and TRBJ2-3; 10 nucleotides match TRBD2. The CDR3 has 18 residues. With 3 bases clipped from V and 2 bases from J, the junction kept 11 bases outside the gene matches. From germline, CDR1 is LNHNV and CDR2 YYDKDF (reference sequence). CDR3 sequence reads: CATSSDLGTSDTTDTQYF. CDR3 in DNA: TGTGCCACCAGCAGCGATTTAGGGACTAGCGATACCACAGATACGCAGTATTTT.

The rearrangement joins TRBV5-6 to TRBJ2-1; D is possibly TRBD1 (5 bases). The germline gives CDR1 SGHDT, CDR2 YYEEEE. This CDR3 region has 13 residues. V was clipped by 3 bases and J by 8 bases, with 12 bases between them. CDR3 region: CASSSPGYDEQFF. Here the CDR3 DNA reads TGTGCCAGCAGCTCCCCAGGGTACGATGAGCAGTTCTTC.

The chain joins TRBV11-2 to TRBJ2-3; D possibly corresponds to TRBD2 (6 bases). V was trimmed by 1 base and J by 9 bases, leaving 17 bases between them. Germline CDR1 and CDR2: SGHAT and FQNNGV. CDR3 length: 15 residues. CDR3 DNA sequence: TGTGCCAGCAGCTTAGCCCTAGGGAGGTCGACGACGCAGTATTTT. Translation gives CASSLALGRSTTQYF.

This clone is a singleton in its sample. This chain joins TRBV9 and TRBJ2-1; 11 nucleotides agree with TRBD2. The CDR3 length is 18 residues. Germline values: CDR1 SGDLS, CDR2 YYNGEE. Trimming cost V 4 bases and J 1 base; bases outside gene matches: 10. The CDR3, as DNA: TGTGCCAGCAGCCTACGGCCCCTAGCGGGAGGTTCCTACAATGAGCAGTTCTTC. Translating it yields CASSLRPLAGGSYNEQFF.

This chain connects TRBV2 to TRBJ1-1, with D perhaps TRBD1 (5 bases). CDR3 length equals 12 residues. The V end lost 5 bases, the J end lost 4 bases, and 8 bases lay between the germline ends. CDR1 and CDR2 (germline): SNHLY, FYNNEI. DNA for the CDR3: TGTGCCAGCAGTCGGGACTTCACTGAAGCTTTCTTT. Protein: CASSRDFTEAFF.

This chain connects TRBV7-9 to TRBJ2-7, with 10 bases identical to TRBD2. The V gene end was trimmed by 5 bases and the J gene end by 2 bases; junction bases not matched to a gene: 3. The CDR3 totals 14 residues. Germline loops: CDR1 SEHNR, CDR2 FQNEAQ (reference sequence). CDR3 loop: CASSPLAGAYEQYF. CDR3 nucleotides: TGTGCCAGCAGCCCCCTAGCGGGAGCCTACGAGCAGTACTTC.

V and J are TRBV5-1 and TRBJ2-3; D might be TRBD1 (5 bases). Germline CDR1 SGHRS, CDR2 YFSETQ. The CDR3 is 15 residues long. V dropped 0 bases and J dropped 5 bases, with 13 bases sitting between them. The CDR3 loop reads CASSLEATEIDTQYF. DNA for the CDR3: TGCGCCAGCAGCTTGGAAGCGACAGAAATAGATACGCAGTATTTT.

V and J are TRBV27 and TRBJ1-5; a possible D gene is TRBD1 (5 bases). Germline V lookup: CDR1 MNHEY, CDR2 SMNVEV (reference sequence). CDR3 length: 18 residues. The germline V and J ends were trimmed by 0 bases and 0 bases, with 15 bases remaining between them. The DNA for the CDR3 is TGTGCCAGCAGTTTATCTCATGAGGGGTTCTATAGCAATCAGCCCCAGCATTTT. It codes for CASSLSHEGFYSNQPQHF.

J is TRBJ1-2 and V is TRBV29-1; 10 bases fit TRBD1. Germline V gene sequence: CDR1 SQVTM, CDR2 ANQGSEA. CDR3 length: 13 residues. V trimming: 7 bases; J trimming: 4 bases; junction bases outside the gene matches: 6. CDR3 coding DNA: TGCAGCGCCTCCAGGACAGGGGGCTATGGCTACACCTTC. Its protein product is CSASRTGGYGYTF.

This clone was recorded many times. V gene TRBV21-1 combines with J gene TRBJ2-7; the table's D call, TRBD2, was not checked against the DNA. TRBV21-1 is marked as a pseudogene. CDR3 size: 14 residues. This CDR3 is CASSKGSGSYEQYF. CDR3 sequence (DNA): TGTGCCAGCAGCAAAGGAAGCGGGAGCTACGAGCAGTACTTC.

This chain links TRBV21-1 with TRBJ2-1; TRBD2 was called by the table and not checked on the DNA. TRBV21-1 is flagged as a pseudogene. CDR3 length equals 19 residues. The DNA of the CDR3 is TGTGCCAGCAGCAAGGAAGAACCAAAGACTAGCCGAGACTACAATGAGCAGTTCTTC. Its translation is CASSKEEPKTSRDYNEQFF.

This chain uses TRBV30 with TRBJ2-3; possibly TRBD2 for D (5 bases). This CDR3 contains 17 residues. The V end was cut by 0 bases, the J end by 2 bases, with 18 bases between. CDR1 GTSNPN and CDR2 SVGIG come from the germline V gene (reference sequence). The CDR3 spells CAWSVGLGGSATDTQYF. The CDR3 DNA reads TGTGCCTGGAGTGTCGGGTTAGGAGGTTCGGCCACAGATACGCAGTATTTT.

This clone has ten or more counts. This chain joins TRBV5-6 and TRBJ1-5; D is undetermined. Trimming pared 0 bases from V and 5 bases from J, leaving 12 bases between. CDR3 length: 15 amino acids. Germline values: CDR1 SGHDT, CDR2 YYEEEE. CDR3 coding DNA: TGTGCCAGCAGCTTGGCGGAAAGAGAGGATCAGCCCCAGCATTTT. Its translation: CASSLAEREDQPQHF.

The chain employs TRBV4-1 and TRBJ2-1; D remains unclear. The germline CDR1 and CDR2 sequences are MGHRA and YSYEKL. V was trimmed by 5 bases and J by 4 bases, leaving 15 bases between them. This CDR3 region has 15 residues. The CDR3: CASSALYRRYNEQFF. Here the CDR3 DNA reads TGCGCCAGCAGCGCCCTATATCGTCGGTACAATGAGCAGTTCTTC.